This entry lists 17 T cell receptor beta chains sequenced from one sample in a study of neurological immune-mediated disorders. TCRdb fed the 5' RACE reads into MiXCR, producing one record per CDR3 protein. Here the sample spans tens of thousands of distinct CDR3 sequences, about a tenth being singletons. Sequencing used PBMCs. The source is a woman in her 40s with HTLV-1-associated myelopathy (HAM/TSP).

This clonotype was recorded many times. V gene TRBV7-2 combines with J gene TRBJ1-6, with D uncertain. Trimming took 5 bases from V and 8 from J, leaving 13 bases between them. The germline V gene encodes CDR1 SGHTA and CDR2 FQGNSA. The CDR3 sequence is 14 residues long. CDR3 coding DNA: TGTGCCAGCAGCCCAACCGCAGCGCATTCACCCCTCCACTTT. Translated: CASSPTAAHSPLHF.

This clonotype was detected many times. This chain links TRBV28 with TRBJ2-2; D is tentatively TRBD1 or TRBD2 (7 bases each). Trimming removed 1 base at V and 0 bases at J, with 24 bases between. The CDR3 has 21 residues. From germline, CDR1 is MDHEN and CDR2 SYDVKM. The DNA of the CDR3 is TGTGCCAGCAGTTTATCAGTGCTGAGGCGGGGAGGGGGCGCGAACACCGGGGAGCTGTTTTTT. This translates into CASSLSVLRRGGGANTGELFF. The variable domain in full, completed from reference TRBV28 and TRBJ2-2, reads DVKVTQSSRYLVKRTGEKVFLECVQDMDHENMFWYRQDPGLGLRLIYFSYDVKMKEKGDIPEGYSVSREKKERFSLILESASTNQTSMYLCASSLSVLRRGGGANTGELFFGEGSRLTVL.

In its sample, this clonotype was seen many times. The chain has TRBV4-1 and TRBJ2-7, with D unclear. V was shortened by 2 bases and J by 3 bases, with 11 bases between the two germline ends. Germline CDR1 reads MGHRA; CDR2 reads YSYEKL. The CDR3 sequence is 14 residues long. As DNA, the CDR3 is TGCGCCAGCAGCCAAAATAAGCGATTCTACGAGCAGTACTTC. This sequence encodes CASSQNKRFYEQYF.

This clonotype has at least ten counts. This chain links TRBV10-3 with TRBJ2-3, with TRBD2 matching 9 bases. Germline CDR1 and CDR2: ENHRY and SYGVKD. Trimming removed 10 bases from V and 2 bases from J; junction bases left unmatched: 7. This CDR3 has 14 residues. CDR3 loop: CATTSGPSTDTQYF. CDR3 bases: TGTGCCACAACTAGCGGGCCCTCCACAGATACGCAGTATTTT.

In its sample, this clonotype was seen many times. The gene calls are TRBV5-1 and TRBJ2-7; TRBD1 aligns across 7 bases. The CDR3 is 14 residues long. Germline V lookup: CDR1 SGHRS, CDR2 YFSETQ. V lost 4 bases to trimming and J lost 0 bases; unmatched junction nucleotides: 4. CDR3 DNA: TGCGCCAGCAGCAAACGACAGGGCTCCTACGAGCAGTACTTC. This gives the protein CASSKRQGSYEQYF.

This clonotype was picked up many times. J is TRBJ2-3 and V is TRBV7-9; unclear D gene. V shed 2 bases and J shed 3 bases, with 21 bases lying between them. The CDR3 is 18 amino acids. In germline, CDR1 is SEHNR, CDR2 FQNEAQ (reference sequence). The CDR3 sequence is CASSLRFDGLTLTDTQYF. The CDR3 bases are TGTGCCAGCAGCTTAAGATTTGACGGGCTTACTTTAACAGATACGCAGTATTTT.

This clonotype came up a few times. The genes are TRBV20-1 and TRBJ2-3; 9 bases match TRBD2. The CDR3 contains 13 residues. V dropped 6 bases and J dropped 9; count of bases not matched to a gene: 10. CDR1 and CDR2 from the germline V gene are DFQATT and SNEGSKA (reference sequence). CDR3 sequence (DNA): TGCAGTGCCGGGGGACTAGCCCACCGGACGCAGTATTTT. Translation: CSAGGLAHRTQYF.

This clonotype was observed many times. The CDR3 sequence is CASSPTQTVNTEAFF. The CDR3 bases are TGCGCCAGCAGCCCTACACAGACAGTGAACACTGAAGCTTTCTTT. This chain links TRBV5-1 with TRBJ1-1; D may be TRBD1 (5 bases). Germline CDR1 and CDR2: SGHRS and YFSETQ. Trimming took 4 bases from V and 0 from J, leaving 13 bases between them. The CDR3 has 15 amino acids.

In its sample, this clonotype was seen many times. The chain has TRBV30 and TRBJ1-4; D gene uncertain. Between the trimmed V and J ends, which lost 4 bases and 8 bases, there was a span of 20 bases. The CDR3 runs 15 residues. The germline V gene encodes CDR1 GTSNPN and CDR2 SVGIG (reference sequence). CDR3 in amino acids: CAWKPSIPRREKLFF. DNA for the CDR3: TGTGCCTGGAAACCCAGCATCCCAAGGAGAGAAAAACTGTTTTTT.

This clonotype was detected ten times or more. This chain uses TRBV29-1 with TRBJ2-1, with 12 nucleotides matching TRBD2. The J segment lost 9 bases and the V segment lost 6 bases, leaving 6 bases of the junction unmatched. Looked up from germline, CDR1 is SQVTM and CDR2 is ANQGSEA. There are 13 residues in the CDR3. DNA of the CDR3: TGCAGCGTGCCCTCGACTAGCGGGAGTGAGCAGTTCTTC. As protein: CSVPSTSGSEQFF.

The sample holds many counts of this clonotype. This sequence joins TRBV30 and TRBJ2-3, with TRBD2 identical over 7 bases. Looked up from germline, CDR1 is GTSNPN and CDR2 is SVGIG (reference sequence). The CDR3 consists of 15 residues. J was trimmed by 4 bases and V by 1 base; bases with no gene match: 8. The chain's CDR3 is CAWSANGRGADTQYF. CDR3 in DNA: TGTGCCTGGAGTGCGAATGGGAGGGGCGCAGATACGCAGTATTTT.

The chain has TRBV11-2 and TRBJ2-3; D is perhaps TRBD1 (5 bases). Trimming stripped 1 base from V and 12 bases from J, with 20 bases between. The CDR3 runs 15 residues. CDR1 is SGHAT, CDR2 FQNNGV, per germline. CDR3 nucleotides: TGTGCCAGCAGCTTAGGACAGTTGTCCACAGATTCACAGTATTTT. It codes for CASSLGQLSTDSQYF.

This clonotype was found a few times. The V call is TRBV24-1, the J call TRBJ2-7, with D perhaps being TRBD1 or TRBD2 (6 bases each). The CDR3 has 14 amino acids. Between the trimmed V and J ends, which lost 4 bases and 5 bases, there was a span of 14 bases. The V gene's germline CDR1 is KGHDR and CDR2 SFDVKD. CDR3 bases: TGTGCCACCAGTGAGTCGGGGGACACAGACGAGCAGTACTTC. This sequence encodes CATSESGDTDEQYF.

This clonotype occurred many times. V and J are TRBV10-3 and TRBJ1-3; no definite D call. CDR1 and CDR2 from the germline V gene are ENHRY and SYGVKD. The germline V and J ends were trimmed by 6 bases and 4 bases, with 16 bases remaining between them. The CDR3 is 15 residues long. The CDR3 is CAISRTPMAGNTIYF. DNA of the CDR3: TGTGCCATCAGCCGGACCCCTATGGCGGGAAACACCATATATTTT.

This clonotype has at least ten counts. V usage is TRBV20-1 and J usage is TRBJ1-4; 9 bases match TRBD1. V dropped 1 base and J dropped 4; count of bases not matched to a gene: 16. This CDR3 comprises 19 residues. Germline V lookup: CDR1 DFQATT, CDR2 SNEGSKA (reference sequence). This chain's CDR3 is CSARVSPGTGPLYNEKLFF. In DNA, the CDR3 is TGCAGTGCTAGAGTTTCCCCCGGGACAGGGCCCCTCTATAATGAAAAACTGTTTTTT.

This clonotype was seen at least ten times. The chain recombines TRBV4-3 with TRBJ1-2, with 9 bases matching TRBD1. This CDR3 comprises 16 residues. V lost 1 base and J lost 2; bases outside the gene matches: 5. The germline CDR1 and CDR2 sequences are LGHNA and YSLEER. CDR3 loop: CASSQGPGQGNYGYTF. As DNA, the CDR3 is TGCGCCAGCAGCCAAGGCCCGGGACAGGGCAACTATGGCTACACCTTC.

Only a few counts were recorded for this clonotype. The CDR3 spells CASSFVGHEQYF. The CDR3 nucleotides read TGCGCCAGCAGCTTTGTAGGTCACGAGCAGTACTTC. The rearrangement joins TRBV5-1 to TRBJ2-7; no firm D call. CDR3 length: 12 residues. Trimming cost V 2 bases and J 5 bases, with 8 bases left between them. Germline V gives CDR1 SGHRS, CDR2 YFSETQ.